Presented here are 21 T cell receptor beta chains from one specimen sequenced in a study of Ad26.COV2.S vaccination and SARS-CoV-2 variants. The data were produced by immunoSEQ multiplex PCR, yet TCRdb's version contains in-frame clones alone and is incomplete. The sample consists of roughly 320,000 clones, 85% of them appearing once. The treatment denotes: some 19 received Ad26.COV2.S at low or high dose, single or two shots; 5 received placebo; per-sample allocation not given. Specimen acquisition occurred on day 63 following the initial vaccine or placebo injection. The sample in question was peripheral blood, obtained in a trial of Ad26.COV2.S vaccine versus placebo. The receptor source for this set is a person aged 18-65 years who received the Ad26.COV2.S COVID-19 vaccine or a placebo.

This clone has more than one count but fewer than ten. J is TRBJ2-3 and V is TRBV7-2; D is ambiguous. Looked up from germline, CDR1 is SGHTA and CDR2 is FQGNSA. Trimming shortened V by 4 bases and J by 3 bases, and 5 bases separated the two germline ends. This CDR3 region has 12 residues. CDR3 sequence reads: CASSWLTDTQYF. For the CDR3, the DNA is TGTGCCAGCAGCTGGCTTACAGATACGCAGTATTTT.

The chain recombines TRBV11-3 with TRBJ2-1; D is perhaps TRBD2 (6 bases). There are 12 residues in the CDR3. The germline V gene encodes CDR1 SGHNT and CDR2 YENEEA. Trimming left V 5 bases short and J 8 bases short, with 10 bases between. CDR3 bases: TGTGCCAGCAGCCGGGACTTTCATGAGCAGTTCTTC. Translated: CASSRDFHEQFF.

The rearrangement joins TRBV5-8 to TRBJ1-2, with 10 bases fitting TRBD1. Germline-derived CDR1 and CDR2 are SGHTS and YDEGEE. There are 15 residues in the CDR3. V was clipped by 1 base and J by 2 bases; unmatched bases: 2. The CDR3 nucleotides are TGTGCCAGCAGCTTGCCGGGACAGGGGAACTATGGCTACACCTTC. It yields the protein CASSLPGQGNYGYTF.

This clone has a single count. An end of the junction does not agree with germline; a read error may underlie this. The chain joins TRBV18 to TRBJ2-7, with a tentative D call TRBD1 (6 bases). The CDR3 is 14 residues long. The V gene's germline CDR1 is KGHSH and CDR2 LQKENI. The CDR3 DNA reads as TGTGCCAGCTCAACACCCGGGACAACCTACGAGCAGTACTTC. Its protein product is CASSTPGTTYEQYF.

The V call is TRBV9, the J call TRBJ2-1, with D tentatively TRBD2 (6 bases). V lost 4 bases to trimming and J lost 0 bases, with 17 bases between them. This CDR3 has 17 residues. Germline CDR1 SGDLS, CDR2 YYNGEE. The CDR3 here is CASSRLVGGNSYNEQFF. As DNA, the CDR3 is TGTGCCAGCAGCCGGCTGGTGGGGGGTAACTCCTACAATGAGCAGTTCTTC.

Comment on this clone: At one end, the junction sequence differs from germline, possibly due to a read error. The chain is built from TRBV30 and TRBJ1-4, with D maybe TRBD1 (6 bases). CDR1 and CDR2 from the germline V gene are GTSNPN and SVGIG (reference sequence). The CDR3 length is 14 residues. Here the CDR3 reads CAWGGPETYEKLFF. The CDR3 DNA follows: TGTGCCTGGGGGGGGCCAGAAACTTATGAAAAACTGTTTTTT.

This clone was recorded many times. V usage is TRBV7-9 and J usage is TRBJ1-4, with TRBD1 as a possible D gene (6 bases). The CDR3 covers 15 residues. The ends were cut back, 5 bases at V and 4 bases at J, with 14 bases in the middle. From germline, CDR1 is SEHNR and CDR2 FQNEAQ (reference sequence). This CDR3 is CASSPGQAFNEKLFF. The CDR3 nucleotides read TGTGCCAGCAGCCCGGGACAAGCTTTTAATGAAAAACTGTTTTTT.

This clone has more than one count but fewer than ten. The V gene is TRBV5-1, the J gene TRBJ2-3, with TRBD1 as a possible D gene (5 bases). Germline CDR1 is SGHRS and CDR2 is YFSETQ. The CDR3 has 14 amino acids. V gave up 2 bases and J gave up 2 bases, with 9 bases separating them. CDR3 amino acids: CASSFRQFTDTQYF. CDR3 coding DNA: TGCGCCAGCAGCTTCAGACAGTTCACAGATACGCAGTATTTT. Full variable domain (missing parts from reference TRBV5-1 and TRBJ2-3): KAGVTQTPRYLIKTRGQQVTLSCSPISGHRSVSWYQQTPGQGLQFLFEYFSETQRNKGNFPGRFSGRQFSNSRSEMNVSTLELGDSALYLCASSFRQFTDTQYFGPGTRLTVL.

The chain combines TRBV19 with TRBJ2-1, with D tentatively TRBD1 (6 bases). V gave up 3 bases and J gave up 9 bases, with 24 bases separating them. The CDR3 runs 17 residues. Germline V gives CDR1 LNHDA, CDR2 SQIVND (reference sequence). The CDR3 bases are TGTGCCAGTAGTATTGGGGGCACAACCCCTTCAAGGGGTGAGCAGTTCTTC. It yields the protein CASSIGGTTPSRGEQFF. Full variable domain (missing parts from reference TRBV19 and TRBJ2-1): DGGITQSPKYLFRKEGQNVTLSCEQNLNHDAMYWYRQDPGQGLRLIYYSQIVNDFQKGDIAEGYSVSREKKESFPLTVTSAQKNPTAFYLCASSIGGTTPSRGEQFFGPGTRLTVL.

The V call is TRBV6-2 or TRBV6-3, the J call TRBJ2-2, with TRBD2 identical over 11 bases. Germline V gene data show CDR1 as MNHEY and CDR2 as SVGEGT. Trimming cost V 5 bases and J 1 base; bases outside gene matches: 12. The CDR3 covers 19 residues. DNA for the CDR3: TGTGCCAGCAGTACTCAACCTAGCGGGGGGACACAGAACACCGGGGAGCTGTTTTTT. This encodes CASSTQPSGGTQNTGELFF.

CDR3 region: CASGDTRPKGAFF. The CDR3 bases are TGTGCCAGCGGGGACACTCGACCGAAGGGAGCTTTCTTT. This rearrangement joins TRBV25-1 to TRBJ1-1, with D maybe TRBD1 (6 bases). The CDR3 is 13 amino acids. Germline V gene data show CDR1 as MGHDK and CDR2 as SYGVNS. The V end lost 8 bases, the J end lost 10 bases, and 20 bases lay between the germline ends.

The chain joins TRBV28 to TRBJ1-1; the D gene is possibly TRBD1 (5 bases). The CDR3 length is 15 residues. Germline V gene data show CDR1 as MDHEN and CDR2 as SYDVKM. V lost 3 bases and J lost 3, with 14 bases in between. As DNA, the CDR3 is TGTGCCAGCAGTTTCGCGGGGGGATGGGACACTGAAGCTTTCTTT. This encodes CASSFAGGWDTEAFF.

This sequence joins TRBV9 and TRBJ2-3; D is unclear. The CDR3 is 14 residues long. V dropped 0 bases and J dropped 5 bases, with 10 bases sitting between them. Per germline, CDR1 SGDLS and CDR2 YYNGEE. CDR3 bases: TGTGCCAGCAGCGTAGCTTTAACGGGAGATACGCAGTATTTT. It translates to CASSVALTGDTQYF.

This chain uses TRBV10-3 with TRBJ1-1; 8 bases map to TRBD1. Germline CDR1 ENHRY, CDR2 SYGVKD. The CDR3 totals 13 residues. Unmatched junction bases numbered 2, after V lost 7 bases and J lost 1 base. The DNA for the CDR3 is TGTGCCATCAATGGACAGGGGAACACTGAAGCTTTCTTT. It specifies CAINGQGNTEAFF.

J is TRBJ1-6 and V is TRBV23-1; TRBD1 matches at 8 bases. TRBV23-1 belongs to the ORF category, with a function that is uncertain. The CDR3 contains 18 residues. CDR3 amino acids: CAREKDREGRSYNSPLHF. The CDR3 DNA is TGCGCGCGGGAAAAGGACAGGGAGGGTAGGTCCTATAATTCACCCCTCCACTTT.

The chain carries TRBV7-2 and TRBJ2-5, with 10 bases that match TRBD2. Germline CDR1 SGHTA, CDR2 FQGNSA. CDR3 size: 16 residues. Losses at the gene ends were 5 bases for V and 1 base for J; bases not matched to a gene: 7. CDR3 in amino acids: CASSRRTSGFQETQYF. As DNA, the CDR3 is TGTGCCAGCAGCCGTCGGACTAGCGGCTTCCAAGAGACCCAGTACTTC.

This clone was seen a handful of times. The genes are TRBV28 and TRBJ1-5, with a tentative D call TRBD1 (5 bases). CDR1 and CDR2 from the germline V gene are MDHEN and SYDVKM. The CDR3 is made up of 15 amino acids. V lost 5 bases, J lost 2 bases, and 13 bases lay in between. CDR3 amino acids: CASSQVGEGNQPQHF. CDR3 sequence (DNA): TGTGCCAGCAGTCAAGTGGGGGAGGGCAATCAGCCCCAGCATTTT.

The chain recombines TRBV27 with TRBJ2-1, with a possible D match to TRBD1 (5 bases). Germline assignment: CDR1 MNHEY and CDR2 SMNVEV (reference sequence). The CDR3 has 16 amino acids. V gave up 2 bases and J gave up 7 bases, with 18 bases separating them. The CDR3 DNA sequence: TGTGCCAGCAGTTTAGGGTGGGGTAAGGGGAATAATGAGCAGTTCTTC. Encoded protein: CASSLGWGKGNNEQFF.

The V and J genes are TRBV12-3 or TRBV12-4 and TRBJ1-6; D is unclear. Trimming took 5 bases from V and 5 from J, leaving 7 bases between them. This CDR3 region has 13 residues. Here the CDR3 reads CASSSINNSPLHF. For the CDR3, the DNA is TGTGCCAGCAGTAGTATCAATAATTCACCCCTCCACTTT.

This rearrangement joins TRBV6-5 to TRBJ1-5, with 7 bases aligning to TRBD1. The V gene's germline CDR1 is MNHEY and CDR2 SVGAGI. The CDR3 is 14 residues long. Unmatched junction bases numbered 11, after V lost 10 bases and J lost 5 bases. The CDR3 nucleotides are TGTGCCACTCGGGACAGCGGTCATCATCAGCCCCAGCATTTT. This codes for CATRDSGHHQPQHF.

The chain carries TRBV18 and TRBJ2-2; the match to TRBD1 covers 8 bases. The germline CDR1 and CDR2 sequences are KGHSH and LQKENI. The CDR3 runs 16 residues. V gave up 4 bases and J gave up 6 bases; unmatched junction bases: 10. The CDR3 region is CASSLQAGGIAGELFF. The CDR3 DNA reads as TGTGCCAGCTCACTACAGGCAGGGGGCATCGCCGGGGAGCTGTTTTTT.